These T cell receptor beta chains were read from a single sample in a study of T cell responses to AZD1222 COVID-19 vaccine. Only in-frame clones appear in the TCRdb table, and some are missing; sequencing was by immunoSEQ multiplex PCR. This table has about 150,000 clones, about 87% appearing once. This material consisted of peripheral blood, taken on day 0 of AZD1222 vaccination. The source of these receptors is an adult in good health. Both conserved end residues are part of each CDR3. D genes are given only for firm matches. Some rows mark clone size as missing; the rest say once, few, many or name a class of expanded clone.

abundance,len,j_gene,d_gene,v_gene,CDR3aa,CDR3nt
-,14,TRBJ1-5,-,TRBV10-3,CAISNLESNQPQHF,TGTGCCATCAGTAACTTGGAAAGCAATCAGCCCCAGCATTTT
-,15,TRBJ2-2,TRBD1,TRBV9,CASSGTGGSPGELFF,TGTGCCAGCAGCGGGACAGGGGGCTCCCCCGGGGAGCTGTTTTTT
-,15,TRBJ1-1,-,TRBV11-2,CASSLGRGTYTEAFF,TGTGCCAGCAGCTTAGGGAGGGGGACTTACACTGAAGCTTTCTTT
-,14,TRBJ2-7,TRBD2,TRBV9,CASSAQVGGYEQYF,TGTGCCAGCAGCGCACAGGTGGGGGGGTACGAGCAGTACTTC
-,12,TRBJ1-2,-,TRBV7-8,CASSSDRSGYTF,TGTGCCAGCAGCTCGGACCGATCCGGCTACACCTTC
once,15,TRBJ1-6,-,TRBV27,CASSFPDGGRSPLHF,TGTGCCAGCAGTTTCCCGGACGGGGGAAGGTCACCCCTCCACTTT
-,14,TRBJ1-1,-,TRBV4-3,CASSPGFRNTEAFF,TGCGCCAGCAGCCCCGGGTTCCGGAACACTGAAGCTTTCTTT
-,15,TRBJ1-6,-,TRBV7-2,CASSPQQSYNSPLHF,TGTGCCAGCAGCCCCCAACAGAGCTATAATTCACCCCTCCACTTT
-,14,TRBJ2-7,-,TRBV7-8,CASSPQKQGIEQYF,TGTGCCAGCAGCCCGCAAAAACAGGGAATCGAGCAGTACTTC
-,13,TRBJ1-6,-,TRBV4-3,CASSQESNSPLHF,TGCGCCAGCAGCCAAGAGAGTAATTCACCCCTCCACTTT
-,14,TRBJ2-7,TRBD1,TRBV7-8,CASSFGTGNYEQYF,TGTGCCAGCAGCTTTGGGACAGGGAATTACGAGCAGTACTTC
-,15,TRBJ1-4,-,TRBV7-8,CASRIGVSTNEKLFF,TGTGCCAGCAGGATCGGGGTGTCAACTAATGAAAAACTGTTTTTT
-,15,TRBJ1-2,TRBD1,TRBV30,CAWTIGQGSNYGYTF,TGTGCCTGGACAATTGGACAGGGGTCCAACTATGGCTACACCTTC
-,15,TRBJ2-5,TRBD1,TRBV3-1/TRBV3-2,CASSLRGQNQETQYF,TGTGCCAGCAGCCTTAGGGGACAGAACCAAGAGACCCAGTACTTC
-,16,TRBJ1-2,TRBD1,TRBV3-1/TRBV3-2,CASSQGTGGGSDGYTF,TGTGCCAGCAGCCAAGGGACAGGGGGCGGCAGCGATGGCTACACCTTC
-,16,TRBJ1-6,TRBD1,TRBV28,CASSPPPAGQGAPLHF,TGTGCCAGCAGTCCCCCCCCGGCGGGGCAGGGGGCACCCCTCCACTTT
-,14,TRBJ1-2,-,TRBV14,CASSQEGQYRGYTF,TGTGCCAGCAGCCAAGAAGGACAATATCGTGGCTACACCTTC
-,14,TRBJ2-7,-,TRBV11-2,CASSPFGSSYEQYF,TGTGCCAGCAGCCCATTCGGCAGCTCCTACGAGCAGTACTTC
-,15,TRBJ2-2,-,TRBV7-2,CASSLAGGYTGELFF,TGTGCCAGCAGCTTAGCCGGGGGCTACACCGGGGAGCTGTTTTTT
-,15,TRBJ1-4,-,TRBV6-5,CASSYSGETREKLFF,TGTGCCAGCAGTTACTCAGGGGAGACGCGTGAAAAACTGTTTTTT
-,12,TRBJ1-2,-,TRBV3-1/TRBV3-2,CASSLGSYGYTF,TGTGCCAGCAGCCTCGGGTCCTATGGCTACACCTTC
-,15,TRBJ2-7,-,TRBV6-5,CASSNSQGLIDEQYF,TGTGCCAGCAGTAACTCCCAGGGGCTTATTGACGAGCAGTACTTC
-,15,TRBJ2-7,TRBD1,TRBV27,CASSQRLTGVHEQYF,TGTGCCAGCAGTCAACGCTTGACAGGGGTGCACGAGCAGTACTTC